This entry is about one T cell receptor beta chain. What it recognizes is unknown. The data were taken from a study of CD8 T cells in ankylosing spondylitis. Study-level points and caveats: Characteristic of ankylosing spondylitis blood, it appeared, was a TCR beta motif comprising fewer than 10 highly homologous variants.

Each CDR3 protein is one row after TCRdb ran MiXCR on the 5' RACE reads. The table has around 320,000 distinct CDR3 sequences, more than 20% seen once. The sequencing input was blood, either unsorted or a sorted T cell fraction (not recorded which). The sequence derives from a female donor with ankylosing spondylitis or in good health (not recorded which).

CDR3 protein: CASSGRTGVNSPLHF. The DNA for the CDR3 is TGTGCCAGCAGTGGCCGGACAGGGGTGAATTCACCCCTCCACTTT. The V and J genes are TRBV25-1 and TRBJ1-6, with TRBD1 matching 9 bases. This CDR3 comprises 15 residues. CDR1 MGHDK and CDR2 SYGVNS come from the germline V gene. V shed 4 bases, J shed 7 bases, and the junction held 5 bases outside the gene matches. Looking up the rest from reference TRBV25-1 and TRBJ1-6 gives the full variable domain: EADIYQTPRYLVIGTGKKITLECSQTMGHDKMYWYQQDPGMELHLIHYSYGVNSTEKGDLSSESTVSRIRTEHFPLTLESARPSHTSQYLCASSGRTGVNSPLHFGNGTRLTVT.